These 27 T cell receptor beta chains share one sample of origin, sequenced in a study of CD8+ T cells in alopecia areata. RNA extraction was followed by reverse transcription into cDNA, which acted as the sequencing template. Sequencing was performed with immunoSEQ multiplex PCR; in TCRdb, only in-frame clones are kept and a portion is missing. The sample holds approximately 4,500 clones, 65% to 70% seen once. Treatment denoted: oral pan-JAK inhibitor, 5-10 mg twice daily. As part of sample collection, lesional scalp punch biopsies and peripheral blood were taken from alopecia areata patients. Sequences were derived from skin, sampled at week 24, from a patient treated with tofacitinib. Source of these receptors: a human donor with alopecia areata.

The rearrangement uses TRBV6-1 and TRBJ2-2; no reliable D call. The CDR3 has 14 amino acids. The V and J ends lost 8 bases and 4 bases respectively, with 14 bases between them. Germline V gene lookup returns CDR1 MNHNS and CDR2 SASEGT. The CDR3 coding sequence is TGTGCCAGCTTGAGCACCCCATCCACCGGGGAGCTGTTTTTT. This gives the protein CASLSTPSTGELFF.

For the CDR3, the DNA is TGCGCCAGCAGCCAAGATGGCAGGGAGGACAATGAGCAGTTCTTC. Amino acid sequence: CASSQDGREDNEQFF. V is TRBV4-3 and J is TRBJ2-1; a weak D match, TRBD2 (6 bases). CDR3 length: 15 amino acids. Per the germline V gene, CDR1 is LGHNA and CDR2 is YSLEER. Trimming took 0 bases from V and 5 from J, leaving 11 bases between them.

This clone was seen a few times. The V gene is TRBV29-1, the J gene TRBJ2-3; a weak D match, TRBD1 (6 bases). The CDR3 totals 16 residues. With 3 bases removed from V and 0 bases from J, the gap between germline ends came to 16 bases. Germline CDR1 is SQVTM and CDR2 is ANQGSEA. The CDR3 loop reads CSVEGTGLPSTDTQYF. The CDR3 DNA sequence: TGCAGCGTTGAGGGTACAGGGCTCCCTAGCACAGATACGCAGTATTTT.

The chain joins TRBV7-9 to TRBJ2-3; the D is unclear. Germline V gives CDR1 SEHNR, CDR2 FQNEAQ (reference sequence). CDR3 length: 14 amino acids. Trimming cost V 5 bases and J 1 base, with 10 bases left between them. The CDR3 spells CASSDFQGTDTQYF. The CDR3 region has the DNA TGTGCCAGCAGCGACTTTCAGGGCACAGATACGCAGTATTTT.

V and J are TRBV18 and TRBJ2-7, with D unclear. Looked up from germline, CDR1 is KGHSH and CDR2 is LQKENI. The CDR3 covers 14 residues. The germline V and J ends were trimmed by 6 bases and 2 bases, with 14 bases remaining between them. For the CDR3, the DNA is TGTGCCAGCTCGACGATCGACGGGCCCTACGAGCAGTACTTC. Translating gives CASSTIDGPYEQYF.

This rearrangement joins TRBV7-9 to TRBJ1-1, with a possible D match to TRBD1 (6 bases). Trimming took 3 bases from V and 4 from J, leaving 12 bases between them. The length of the CDR3 is 14 residues. Germline V gene sequence: CDR1 SEHNR, CDR2 FQNEAQ (reference sequence). In DNA, the CDR3 is TGTGCCAGCAGCTTTCGGGGGCAAGGCACTGAAGCTTTCTTT. Its translation is CASSFRGQGTEAFF.

V usage is TRBV6-5 and J usage is TRBJ2-5; D could derive from TRBD1 or TRBD2 (6 bases each). Trimming left V 0 bases short and J 2 bases short, with 13 bases between. Germline assignment: CDR1 MNHEY and CDR2 SVGAGI. The CDR3 consists of 16 residues. The CDR3 protein is CASSYSRRGSQETQYF. As DNA, the CDR3 is TGTGCCAGCAGTTACTCGAGGAGGGGGTCACAAGAGACCCAGTACTTC.

This chain links TRBV11-2 with TRBJ2-7, with D perhaps matching TRBD1 (5 bases). Per the germline V gene, CDR1 is SGHAT and CDR2 is FQNNGV. Deletions cut 1 base from V and 1 base from J, with 11 bases between. The CDR3 runs 15 residues. This chain's CDR3 is CASSLGQSPSYEQYF. DNA for the CDR3: TGTGCCAGCAGCTTAGGACAGAGCCCTTCCTACGAGCAGTACTTC.

This clone was counted a few times. This CDR3 is CASSYKETQYF. DNA for the CDR3: TGTGCCAGCAGCTACAAAGAGACCCAGTACTTC. The chain couples TRBV2 to TRBJ2-5; no clear D. The germline gives CDR1 SNHLY, CDR2 FYNNEI. Trimming cost V 6 bases and J 3 bases, with 5 bases left between them. This CDR3 has 11 residues. Drawing the rest from reference TRBV2 and TRBJ2-5, the complete variable domain is EPEVTQTPSHQVTQMGQEVILRCVPISNHLYFYWYRQILGQKVEFLVSFYNNEISEKSEIFDDQFSVERPDGSNFTLKIRSTKLEDSAMYFCASSYKETQYFGPGTRLLVL.

The V gene is TRBV7-9, the J gene TRBJ2-1; D gene ambiguous. Per the germline V gene, CDR1 is SEHNR and CDR2 is FQNEAQ (reference sequence). Trimming removed 2 bases from V and 7 bases from J, with 6 bases in between. This CDR3 contains 12 residues. The CDR3 DNA reads as TGTGCCAGCAGCTTAAATTGGAATGAGCAGTTCTTC. This encodes CASSLNWNEQFF.

The V call is TRBV15, the J call TRBJ2-1; D could derive from TRBD1 or TRBD2 (5 bases each). Looked up from germline, CDR1 is LNHNV and CDR2 is YYDKDF (reference sequence). This CDR3 region has 16 residues. The V and J ends lost 5 bases and 5 bases respectively, with 19 bases between them. The CDR3 sequence is CATSAHQGRGDNEQFF. The CDR3 coding sequence is TGTGCCACCAGCGCGCATCAGGGACGCGGCGACAATGAGCAGTTCTTC. Full variable domain (remainder filled in from reference TRBV15 and TRBJ2-1): DAMVIQNPRYQVTQFGKPVTLSCSQTLNHNVMYWYQQKSSQAPKLLFHYYDKDFNNEADTPDNFQSRRPNTSFCFLDIRSPGLGDTAMYLCATSAHQGRGDNEQFFGPGTRLTVL.

The chain has TRBV18 and TRBJ2-1, with TRBD1 matching over 9 bases. The CDR3 is made up of 15 amino acids. Germline CDR1 KGHSH, CDR2 LQKENI. The V gene end was trimmed by 3 bases and the J gene end by 8 bases; junction bases not matched to a gene: 8. The CDR3 is CASSPTGTGFDEQFF. The CDR3, as DNA: TGTGCCAGCTCACCCACCGGGACAGGGTTCGATGAGCAGTTCTTC. Full variable domain (outside the CDR3, taken from reference TRBV18 and TRBJ2-1): NAGVMQNPRHLVRRRGQEARLRCSPMKGHSHVYWYRQLPEEGLKFMVYLQKENIIDESGMPKERFSAEFPKEGPSILRIQQVVRGDSAAYFCASSPTGTGFDEQFFGPGTRLTVL.

The chain combines TRBV9 with TRBJ2-3; D might be TRBD1 or TRBD2, each matching 6 bases. There are 15 residues in the CDR3. V was shortened by 3 bases and J by 6 bases, with 17 bases between the two germline ends. In germline, CDR1 is SGDLS, CDR2 YYNGEE. CDR3 sequence (DNA): TGTGCCAGCAGCGCCAGACCGGGGGCGGGGGATACGCAGTATTTT. The encoded protein is CASSARPGAGDTQYF. Combining the CDR3 with reference TRBV9 and TRBJ2-3 gives the whole variable domain DSGVTQTPKHLITATGQRVTLRCSPRSGDLSVYWYQQSLDQGLQFLIQYYNGEERAKGNILERFSAQQFPDLHSELNLSSLELGDSALYFCASSARPGAGDTQYFGPGTRLTVL.

The chain joins TRBV7-8 to TRBJ1-4; D remains unclear. Germline V CDR1 and CDR2: SGHVS, FQNEAQ. Trimming stripped 5 bases from V and 6 bases from J, with 13 bases between. This CDR3 is built from 14 residues. CDR3 nucleotide sequence: TGTGCCAGCAGCCCCCCGGGCTACGATGAAAAACTGTTTTTT. Protein product: CASSPPGYDEKLFF.

This clone has just one count. CDR3 in amino acids: CASSLATGTGEFRMNTEAFF. As DNA, the CDR3 is TGCGCCAGCAGCTTGGCCACCGGGACAGGGGAATTTAGGATGAACACTGAAGCTTTCTTT. The chain combines TRBV5-1 with TRBJ1-1, with 10 bases lining up with TRBD1. Germline V gene sequence: CDR1 SGHRS, CDR2 YFSETQ. This CDR3 contains 20 residues. V was clipped by 0 bases and J by 0 bases; unmatched bases: 14.

The chain combines TRBV30 with TRBJ2-3, with 10 bases fitting TRBD2. Germline trimming cut 8 bases from V and 9 bases from J; bases unmatched to any gene: 17. CDR1 and CDR2 (germline): GTSNPN, SVGIG (reference sequence). The CDR3 runs 15 residues. The CDR3 loop is CAEASSSGRVRTQYF. CDR3 DNA: TGTGCCGAGGCAAGTTCTAGCGGGAGAGTTAGAACGCAGTATTTT.

J is TRBJ1-2 and V is TRBV6-1, with a possible D match to TRBD1 (6 bases). This CDR3 contains 16 residues. The germline V gene encodes CDR1 MNHNS and CDR2 SASEGT. Trimming cost V 1 base and J 4 bases, with 16 bases left between them. The CDR3 spells CASSEEVWGTPYGYTF. DNA of the CDR3: TGTGCCAGCAGTGAAGAGGTTTGGGGGACACCCTATGGCTACACCTTC.

This clone was counted once. The chain carries TRBV28 and TRBJ2-3, with D possibly TRBD2 on 6 matching bases. V was trimmed by 3 bases and J by 3 bases, leaving 25 bases between them. This CDR3 is built from 19 residues. In germline, CDR1 is MDHEN, CDR2 SYDVKM. This CDR3 reads CASSFSDQLIAVVTDTQYF. The CDR3 region has the DNA TGTGCCAGCAGTTTCTCCGACCAACTAATAGCGGTCGTTACAGATACGCAGTATTTT.

This chain links TRBV27 with TRBJ2-7, with 13 bases lining up with TRBD2. Germline V gene data show CDR1 as MNHEY and CDR2 as SMNVEV (reference sequence). The CDR3 extends over 14 amino acids. The V and J ends lost 6 bases and 4 bases, in that order; junction bases with no gene match: 3. The CDR3 region has the DNA TGTGCCAGCAGCCCGGGACTAGCGGGGTACGAGCAGTACTTC. Translation gives CASSPGLAGYEQYF.

The genes are TRBV7-6 and TRBJ2-7, with 10 nucleotides matching TRBD2. The CDR3 extends over 15 amino acids. V shed 4 bases and J 2 bases; nucleotides not matched to a gene: 5. Germline values: CDR1 SGHVS, CDR2 FNYEAQ. CDR3 DNA sequence: TGTGCCAGCAGCTCGTCTAGCGGGGGAACCTACGAGCAGTACTTC. Protein: CASSSSSGGTYEQYF.

The chain links TRBV4-1 to TRBJ2-7; D is unresolved. The CDR3 loop spans 16 amino acids. V was clipped by 0 bases and J by 0 bases, with 12 bases between them. The germline gives CDR1 MGHRA, CDR2 YSYEKL. The DNA of the CDR3 is TGCGCCAGCAGCCAAGATTGGGCGGCCAGCTCCTACGAGCAGTACTTC. It yields the protein CASSQDWAASSYEQYF.

There are a few counts of this clone. The chain is built from TRBV28 and TRBJ2-7; the D gene could be TRBD1 or TRBD2 (5 bases each). The germline CDR1 and CDR2 sequences are MDHEN and SYDVKM. This CDR3 spans 19 amino acids. The V end lost 4 bases, the J end lost 4 bases, and 29 bases lay between the germline ends. CDR3 coding DNA: TGTGCCAGCAGTTCCTCCCCTCGTTCGGGACCAGGAAAAGGGTACGAGCAGTACTTC. The encoded protein is CASSSSPRSGPGKGYEQYF.

V and J are TRBV5-1 and TRBJ2-2, with unresolved D. The length of the CDR3 is 12 residues. The germline V and J ends were trimmed by 0 bases and 3 bases, with 0 bases remaining between them. The germline V gene encodes CDR1 SGHRS and CDR2 YFSETQ. The CDR3 DNA sequence: TGCGCCAGCAGCTTGGACACCGGGGAGCTGTTTTTT. Amino acids: CASSLDTGELFF.

V is TRBV4-3 and J is TRBJ2-5; 13 bases agree with TRBD2. Germline V gene lookup returns CDR1 LGHNA and CDR2 YSLEER. The CDR3 covers 18 residues. V gave up 0 bases and J gave up 1 base; unmatched junction bases: 5. The CDR3 DNA reads as TGCGCCAGCAGCCAAGATATGGGGACTAGCGGGGCCCAAGAGACCCAGTACTTC. It codes for CASSQDMGTSGAQETQYF.

The chain links TRBV6-5 to TRBJ1-1; D not certain. CDR3 length: 12 amino acids. Trimming cost V 2 bases and J 1 base, with 2 bases left between them. Germline V gene sequence: CDR1 MNHEY, CDR2 SVGAGI. CDR3 sequence: CASSYRNTEAFF. CDR3 nucleotides: TGTGCCAGCAGTTACAGGAACACTGAAGCTTTCTTT.

The chain joins TRBV7-3 to TRBJ2-7; 9 bases match TRBD1. The germline CDR1 and CDR2 sequences are SGHTA and FQGTGA. The CDR3 is 14 amino acids. With 5 bases clipped from V and 6 bases from J, the junction kept 8 bases outside the gene matches. CDR3 sequence reads: CASSASGTGSEQYF. The CDR3, as DNA: TGTGCCAGCAGCGCGTCCGGGACAGGGAGCGAGCAGTACTTC.

The chain links TRBV6-1 to TRBJ1-5; D is ambiguous. The CDR3 has 16 amino acids. Germline V gene data show CDR1 as MNHNS and CDR2 as SASEGT. The V gene lost 3 bases and the J gene lost 3 bases, with 15 bases spanning the gap. The chain's CDR3 is CASSDAAVPLNQPQHF. The CDR3 nucleotides are TGTGCCAGCAGTGATGCGGCAGTCCCTCTCAATCAGCCCCAGCATTTT.